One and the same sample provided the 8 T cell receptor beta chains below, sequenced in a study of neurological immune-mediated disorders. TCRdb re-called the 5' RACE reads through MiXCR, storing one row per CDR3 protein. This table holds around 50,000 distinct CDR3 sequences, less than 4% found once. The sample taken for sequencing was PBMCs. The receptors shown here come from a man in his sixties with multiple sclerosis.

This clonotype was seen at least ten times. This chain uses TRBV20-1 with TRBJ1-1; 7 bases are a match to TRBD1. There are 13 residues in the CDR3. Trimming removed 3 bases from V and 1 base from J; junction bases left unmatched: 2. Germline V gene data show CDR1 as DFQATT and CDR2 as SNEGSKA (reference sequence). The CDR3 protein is CSASRTGNTEAFF. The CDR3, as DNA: TGCAGTGCTAGTCGGACAGGGAACACTGAAGCTTTCTTT.

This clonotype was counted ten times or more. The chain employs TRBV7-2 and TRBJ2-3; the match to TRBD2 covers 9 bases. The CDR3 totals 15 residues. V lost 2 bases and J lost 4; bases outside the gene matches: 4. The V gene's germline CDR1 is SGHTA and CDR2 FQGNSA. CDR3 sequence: CASSLSSGTADTQYF. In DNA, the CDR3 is TGTGCCAGCAGCTTATCTAGCGGGACCGCAGATACGCAGTATTTT.

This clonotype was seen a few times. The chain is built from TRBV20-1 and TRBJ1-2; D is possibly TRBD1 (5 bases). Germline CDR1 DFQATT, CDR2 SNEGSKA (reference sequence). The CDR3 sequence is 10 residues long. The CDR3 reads CTGQGGGYTF. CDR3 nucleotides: TGCACCGGGCAGGGAGGTGGCTACACCTTC.

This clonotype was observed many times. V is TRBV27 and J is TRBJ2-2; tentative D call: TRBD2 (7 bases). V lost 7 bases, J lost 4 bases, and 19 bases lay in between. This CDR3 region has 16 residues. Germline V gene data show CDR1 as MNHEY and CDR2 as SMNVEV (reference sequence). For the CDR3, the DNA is TGTGCCAGCACCCTTTTGGGGGGGGCCGGCACCGGGGAGCTGTTTTTT. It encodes CASTLLGGAGTGELFF.

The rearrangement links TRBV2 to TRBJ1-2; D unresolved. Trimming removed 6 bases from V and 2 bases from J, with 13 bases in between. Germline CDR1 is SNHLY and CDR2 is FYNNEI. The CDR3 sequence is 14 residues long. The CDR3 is CASSDSTANYGYTF. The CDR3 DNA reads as TGTGCCAGCAGCGACTCCACTGCGAACTATGGCTACACCTTC.

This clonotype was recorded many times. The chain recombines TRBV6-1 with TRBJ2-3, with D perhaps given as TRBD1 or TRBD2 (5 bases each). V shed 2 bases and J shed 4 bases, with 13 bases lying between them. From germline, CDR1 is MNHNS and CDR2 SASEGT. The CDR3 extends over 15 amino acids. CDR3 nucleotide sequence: TGTGCCAGCAGTGAAAGGAGGCAGGGTCCAGATACGCAGTATTTT. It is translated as CASSERRQGPDTQYF.

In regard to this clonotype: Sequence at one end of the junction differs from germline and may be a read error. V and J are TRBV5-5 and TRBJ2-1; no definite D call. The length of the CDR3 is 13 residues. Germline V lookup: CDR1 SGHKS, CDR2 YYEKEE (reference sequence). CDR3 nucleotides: TGTGCCAGCAGCCTTGATCAATACAACGAGCAGTTCTTC. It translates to CASSLDQYNEQFF.

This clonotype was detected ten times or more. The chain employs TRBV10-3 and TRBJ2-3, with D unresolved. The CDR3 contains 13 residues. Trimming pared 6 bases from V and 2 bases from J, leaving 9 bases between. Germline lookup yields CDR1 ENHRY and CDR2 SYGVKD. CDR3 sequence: CAIRTDITDTQYF. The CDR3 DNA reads TGTGCCATCAGGACTGATATCACAGATACGCAGTATTTT.